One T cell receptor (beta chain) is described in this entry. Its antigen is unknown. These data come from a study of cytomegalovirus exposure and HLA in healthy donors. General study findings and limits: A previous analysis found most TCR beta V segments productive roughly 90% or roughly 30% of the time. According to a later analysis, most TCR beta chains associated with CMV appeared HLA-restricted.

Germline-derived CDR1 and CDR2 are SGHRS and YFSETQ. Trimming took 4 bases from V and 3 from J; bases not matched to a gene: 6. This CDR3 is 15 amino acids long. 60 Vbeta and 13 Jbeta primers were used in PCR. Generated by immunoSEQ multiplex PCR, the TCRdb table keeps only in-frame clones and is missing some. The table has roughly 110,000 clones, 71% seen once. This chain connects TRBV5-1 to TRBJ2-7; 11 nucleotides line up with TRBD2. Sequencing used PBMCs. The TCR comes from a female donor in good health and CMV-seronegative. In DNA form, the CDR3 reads TGCGCCAGCAGCGAAGGGACTAGCGGCCTCTACGAGCAGTACTTC. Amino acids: CASSEGTSGLYEQYF.